One and the same sample provided the 16 T cell receptor beta chains below, sequenced in a study of blood T cell repertoires in COVID-19. Measured with immunoSEQ multiplex PCR; TCRdb has only the in-frame clones, and not every one. The sample yields around 170,000 clones, roughly 90% seen once. Sequenced input: peripheral blood. These receptors all come from a man aged 60-69 years with acute or convalescent COVID-19.

This clone was observed a few times. The chain combines TRBV20-1 with TRBJ2-7; the D gene is possibly TRBD1 (7 bases). Deletions cut 3 bases from V and 1 base from J, with 13 bases between. This CDR3 has 14 amino acids. Germline loops: CDR1 DFQATT, CDR2 SNEGSKA (reference sequence). The CDR3 protein is CSASSPGGSYEQYF. The CDR3 coding sequence is TGCAGTGCTAGTTCGCCAGGGGGGTCCTACGAGCAGTACTTC.

This chain joins TRBV7-8 and TRBJ1-2; no definite D call. V gave up 0 bases and J gave up 4 bases, with 9 bases separating them. The CDR3 is made up of 14 amino acids. Per germline, CDR1 SGHVS and CDR2 FQNEAQ. The CDR3 DNA reads TGTGCCAGCAGCTTAGCGCGGTCAGCCTATGGCTACACCTTC. Its translation: CASSLARSAYGYTF.

V usage is TRBV13 and J usage is TRBJ2-5; maybe TRBD2 (6 bases). The CDR3 consists of 15 residues. With 4 bases removed from V and 4 bases from J, the gap between germline ends came to 16 bases. Germline CDR1 reads PRHDT; CDR2 reads FYEKMQ (reference sequence). CDR3 bases: TGTGCCAGCAGCTCAACCGATGAGGGAGGAGAGACCCAGTACTTC. Translation gives CASSSTDEGGETQYF.

CDR3 in DNA: TGTGCCAGCAGTAAGGGTAGGGGAGATACGCAGTATTTT. Protein: CASSKGRGDTQYF. The chain is built from TRBV6-5 and TRBJ2-3; possible D gene TRBD1, 5 bases. Germline CDR1 MNHEY, CDR2 SVGAGI. The CDR3 contains 13 residues. V was cut by 5 bases and J by 5 bases, with 11 bases left in between.

V and J are TRBV5-1 and TRBJ1-2; tentative D call: TRBD1 (6 bases). The CDR3 is 17 residues long. Per the germline V gene, CDR1 is SGHRS and CDR2 is YFSETQ. The V end was cut by 4 bases, the J end by 1 base, with 20 bases between. The CDR3 nucleotides are TGCGCCAGCAGCCCAGTAAGACAGGAGTATAATAACTATGGCTACACCTTC. As protein: CASSPVRQEYNNYGYTF.

J is TRBJ1-6 and V is TRBV7-9; possible D gene TRBD1, 5 bases. The ends were cut back, 1 base at V and 4 bases at J, with 11 bases in the middle. The CDR3 consists of 16 residues. Germline loops: CDR1 SEHNR, CDR2 FQNEAQ (reference sequence). CDR3 coding DNA: TGTGCCAGCAGCTTAGATGGGGGGATTTATAATTCACCCCTCCACTTT. This translates into CASSLDGGIYNSPLHF.

The chain uses TRBV9 and TRBJ1-2; maybe TRBD1 (6 bases). This CDR3 region has 11 residues. From germline, CDR1 is SGDLS and CDR2 YYNGEE. Trimming cost V 5 bases and J 8 bases, with 10 bases left between them. This CDR3 is CASSLGTGYTF. The CDR3 coding sequence is TGTGCCAGCAGTCTAGGGACAGGCTACACCTTC. Combining the CDR3 with reference TRBV9 and TRBJ1-2 gives the whole variable domain DSGVTQTPKHLITATGQRVTLRCSPRSGDLSVYWYQQSLDQGLQFLIQYYNGEERAKGNILERFSAQQFPDLHSELNLSSLELGDSALYFCASSLGTGYTFGSGTRLTVV.

The genes are TRBV7-2 and TRBJ1-1; a possible D gene is TRBD1 (6 bases). The germline V gene has CDR1 SGHTA and CDR2 FQGNSA. Trimming cost V 5 bases and J 0 bases, with 13 bases left between them. The CDR3 contains 15 residues. The CDR3 DNA is TGTGCCAGCAGCCCTCGACGACAGGTGAACACTGAAGCTTTCTTT. It is translated as CASSPRRQVNTEAFF.

CDR3 nucleotides: TGTGCCAGCAGCCCGCAACTATATGGCTACACCTTC. It translates to CASSPQLYGYTF. The chain is built from TRBV7-9 and TRBJ1-2; D uncertain. V was cut by 5 bases and J by 5 bases, with 9 bases left in between. This CDR3 comprises 12 residues. The germline V gene encodes CDR1 SEHNR and CDR2 FQNEAQ (reference sequence).

The V and J genes are TRBV11-2 and TRBJ1-2; D unresolved. The length of the CDR3 is 14 residues. In germline, CDR1 is SGHAT, CDR2 FQNNGV. V was pared by 5 bases and J by 0 bases, with 10 bases between. The CDR3 here is CASSPMRANYGYTF. In nucleotides, the CDR3 is TGTGCCAGCAGCCCGATGAGGGCTAACTATGGCTACACCTTC.

CDR3 sequence: CASSQAQATFF. CDR3 bases: TGTGCCAGCAGCCAGGCCCAAGCGACTTTCTTT. The chain couples TRBV3-1 (or the pseudogene TRBV3-2) to TRBJ1-1, with unresolved D. This CDR3 has 11 residues. Germline assignment: CDR1 LGHDT and CDR2 YNNKEL (reference sequence). The V gene lost 3 bases and the J gene lost 12 bases, with 11 bases spanning the gap.

This sequence joins TRBV3-1 (or the pseudogene TRBV3-2) and TRBJ2-3; the match to TRBD2 covers 7 bases. V dropped 2 bases and J dropped 6; count of bases not matched to a gene: 5. Looked up from germline, CDR1 is LGHDT and CDR2 is YNNKEL (reference sequence). This CDR3 spans 14 amino acids. The CDR3 protein is CASSQKSGVDTQYF. CDR3 nucleotides: TGTGCCAGCAGCCAAAAGAGCGGGGTGGATACGCAGTATTTT.

The chain carries TRBV5-6 and TRBJ2-1, with D possibly TRBD2 on 5 matching bases. The CDR3 sequence is 14 residues long. Trimming left V 3 bases short and J 5 bases short, with 12 bases between. Germline V gives CDR1 SGHDT, CDR2 YYEEEE. The CDR3 DNA is TGTGCCAGCAGCTCACTAGGACGAGACAATGAGCAGTTCTTC. It encodes CASSSLGRDNEQFF.

V gene TRBV27 combines with J gene TRBJ2-1; 8 bases line up with TRBD1. The CDR3 spans 15 residues. The germline CDR1 and CDR2 sequences are MNHEY and SMNVEV (reference sequence). Germline trimming cut 6 bases from V and 4 bases from J; bases unmatched to any gene: 8. CDR3 DNA sequence: TGTGCCAGCAGACGCCAAGGACAGGGTTACAATGAGCAGTTCTTC. This codes for CASRRQGQGYNEQFF.

This chain connects TRBV2 to TRBJ1-1; no reliable D call. Germline-derived CDR1 and CDR2 are SNHLY and FYNNEI. The CDR3 runs 12 residues. Trimming cost V 8 bases and J 7 bases, with 14 bases left between them. CDR3 region: CASWVLEGEAFF. The CDR3, as DNA: TGTGCCAGCTGGGTCCTGGAGGGTGAAGCTTTCTTT.

This clone showed up just once. CDR3 DNA sequence: TGTGCCAGCAGCGAAACAAGCGCGGGGGCGCGGACTGAAGCTTTCTTT. This gives the protein CASSETSAGARTEAFF. The chain uses TRBV9 and TRBJ1-1; weak D call: TRBD1 (6 bases). V was clipped by 3 bases and J by 5 bases, with 20 bases between them. The CDR3 loop spans 16 amino acids. Per the germline V gene, CDR1 is SGDLS and CDR2 is YYNGEE.